The 19 T cell receptor beta chains in this list originate from one sample, sequenced in a study of molecular identifiers for immune sequencing clone quantification. TCRdb called the PCR reads again in MiXCR, with one record for every CDR3 protein. The sample gives a few hundred thousand distinct CDR3 sequences, about 23% of which show up once; approximately 0.74% is in the top ten. The sequencing input was naive CD8+ T cells from blood, with Jurkat cell RNA spiked in. Subset noted: FACS-sorted CD8+CD4-CCR7+CD45RA+ naive T cells. All receptors derive from a human donor in good health. Some libraries in this study had Jurkat cell RNA spiked in.

The chain joins TRBV24-1 to TRBJ2-2, with D hard to call. The CDR3 sequence is 13 residues long. Germline V gene sequence: CDR1 KGHDR, CDR2 SFDVKD. Trimming took off 7 bases at V and 4 bases at J, with 9 bases between the two ends. The CDR3 loop is CATSALRTGELFF. For the CDR3, the DNA is TGTGCCACCAGCGCCCTACGCACCGGGGAGCTGTTTTTT.

In its sample, this clonotype was seen a few times. The chain combines TRBV19 with TRBJ2-5, with TRBD2 as a possible D gene (6 bases). Germline V gene sequence: CDR1 LNHDA, CDR2 SQIVND (reference sequence). The V end was cut by 6 bases, the J end by 2 bases, with 10 bases between. CDR3 length: 13 amino acids. The CDR3 nucleotides are TGTGCCAGTAGGGGGGGACCTCAAGAGACCCAGTACTTC. It codes for CASRGGPQETQYF.

Details on this clonotype: A much bigger clone sits one base away, suggesting this may be a read error. The genes are TRBV28 and TRBJ1-5; no reliable D call. Germline V lookup: CDR1 MDHEN, CDR2 SYDVKM. The V and J ends lost 6 bases and 3 bases respectively, with 21 bases between them. This CDR3 region has 17 residues. The CDR3 spells CASRPAGYRADNQPQHF. As DNA, the CDR3 is TGTGCCAGCAGACCGGCCGGTTACAGAGCCGACAATCAGCCCCAGCATTTT.

This clonotype was seen repeatedly, ten times or more. Here the CDR3 DNA reads TGTGCCAGCAGCTCCGGGACTAGCGGGAGCTCCTACGAGCAGTACTTC. It codes for CASSSGTSGSSYEQYF. The chain carries TRBV9 and TRBJ2-7; TRBD2 agrees at 14 bases. J lost 0 bases, V lost 4 bases, and 3 bases had no gene match. The CDR3 runs to 16 residues. Germline assignment: CDR1 SGDLS and CDR2 YYNGEE.

This clonotype was seen ten or more times. The chain combines TRBV28 with TRBJ1-3; tentative D call: TRBD1 (6 bases). Per germline, CDR1 MDHEN and CDR2 SYDVKM. The CDR3 runs to 15 residues. V was trimmed by 6 bases and J by 7 bases, leaving 19 bases between them. The CDR3 nucleotides are TGTGCCAGCAGATGGGAGGGGGGCAGTGGGAACACCATATATTTT. Translated, it gives CASRWEGGSGNTIYF. The variable domain in full, with the rest retrieved from reference TRBV28 and TRBJ1-3, is DVKVTQSSRYLVKRTGEKVFLECVQDMDHENMFWYRQDPGLGLRLIYFSYDVKMKEKGDIPEGYSVSREKKERFSLILESASTNQTSMYLCASRWEGGSGNTIYFGEGSWLTVV.

Details on this clonotype: At one of its ends the junction is not consistent with the germline gene, which may arise from a read error. The CDR3 reads CASSGGDRAYSEQFF. CDR3 DNA sequence: TGTGCCAGCAGCGGCGGCGACAGGGCCTACAGTGAGCAGTTCTTC. The chain combines TRBV9 with TRBJ2-1, with 7 bases identical to TRBD1. CDR3 length: 15 residues. Germline loops: CDR1 SGDLS, CDR2 YYNGEE.

This clonotype was recorded at least ten times. The V gene is TRBV7-2, the J gene TRBJ2-3; the match to TRBD2 covers 16 bases. The CDR3 sequence is 18 residues long. Germline CDR1 is SGHTA and CDR2 is FQGNSA. The V gene end was trimmed by 3 bases and the J gene end by 5 bases; junction bases not matched to a gene: 8. DNA for the CDR3: TGTGCCAGCAGCTTGGGACTAGCGGGGGGGCCGTACAAAGATACGCAGTATTTT. Translation gives CASSLGLAGGPYKDTQYF.

This clonotype was recorded many times. CDR3 bases: TGCAGTGCTAGAGATTCCGGGACGAACACCGGGGAGCTGTTTTTT. It encodes CSARDSGTNTGELFF. The chain employs TRBV20-1 and TRBJ2-2; tentative D call: TRBD2 (5 bases). The CDR3 is made up of 15 amino acids. CDR1 and CDR2 (germline): DFQATT, SNEGSKA (reference sequence). The V and J ends lost 0 bases and 0 bases respectively, with 8 bases between them.

The V gene is TRBV4-3, the J gene TRBJ2-1; no clear D gene. Between the trimmed V and J ends, which lost 4 bases and 8 bases, there was a span of 21 bases. The length of the CDR3 is 16 residues. In germline, CDR1 is LGHNA, CDR2 YSLEER. The chain's CDR3 is CASSPAAPGLFYEQFF. The CDR3 nucleotides read TGCGCCAGCAGCCCCGCAGCACCAGGTTTATTCTATGAGCAGTTCTTC.

This rearrangement joins TRBV4-1 to TRBJ2-1; 9 nucleotides agree with TRBD1. Unmatched junction bases numbered 12, after V lost 4 bases and J lost 8 bases. CDR1 and CDR2 (germline): MGHRA, YSYEKL. This CDR3 is 16 amino acids long. The CDR3 sequence: CASSPSPGQGMYEQFF. The DNA for the CDR3 is TGCGCCAGCAGCCCCTCCCCGGGACAGGGTATGTATGAGCAGTTCTTC.

The chain employs TRBV7-3 and TRBJ2-5; 13 bases are a match to TRBD2. The CDR3 is 16 amino acids. With V trimmed by 5 bases and J by 4 bases, 7 bases remained unmatched. CDR1 and CDR2 (germline): SGHTA, FQGTGA. CDR3 in amino acids: CASSHTSGRAPETQYF. CDR3 coding DNA: TGTGCCAGCAGCCACACTAGCGGGAGGGCCCCAGAGACCCAGTACTTC.

With respect to this clonotype: One base away lies a much larger clone, so this may be a sequencing read error. The chain links TRBV6-5 to TRBJ1-1, with D unresolved. The CDR3 sequence is 12 residues long. CDR1 is MNHEY and CDR2 is SVGAGI in the germline V gene. In DNA form, the CDR3 reads TGTGCCAGCAGTTCAGACCCCACTGGAGCTTTCTTT. This translates into CASSSDPTGAFF.

For this clonotype: One end of the junction varies from germline; a read error may be responsible. The chain has TRBV5-1 and TRBJ1-1, with TRBD1 identical over 9 bases. The CDR3 has 15 residues. Germline CDR1 SGHRS, CDR2 YFSETQ. The CDR3 DNA reads as TGCGCCAGCAGCATAACAGGGGGCTCGAACGCTGAAGCTTTCTTT. Translated, it gives CASSITGGSNAEAFF.

This clonotype showed up just a few times. The J gene is TRBJ2-7, the V gene TRBV6-1, with D possibly TRBD2 on 6 matching bases. CDR1 and CDR2 from the germline V gene are MNHNS and SASEGT. There are 12 residues in the CDR3. V was cut by 7 bases and J by 5 bases, with 12 bases left in between. In nucleotides, the CDR3 is TGTGCCAGCAACCGGGGAGGCGACGAGCAGTACTTC. Protein product: CASNRGGDEQYF.

The chain employs TRBV5-4 and TRBJ1-1, with D maybe TRBD1 (5 bases). The V and J ends lost 2 bases and 1 base respectively, with 9 bases between them. The CDR3 extends over 14 amino acids. Germline CDR1 reads SGHNT; CDR2 reads YYREEE (reference sequence). CDR3 DNA: TGTGCCAGCAGCTTCGGACACTCGAACACTGAAGCTTTCTTT. This translates into CASSFGHSNTEAFF.

This clonotype has a handful of counts. The gene calls are TRBV29-1 and TRBJ2-7, with 9 bases identical to TRBD2. The junction had 17 bases not matched to a gene; V was cut back by 7 bases and J by 4 bases. The CDR3 totals 16 residues. Germline V gene sequence: CDR1 SQVTM, CDR2 ANQGSEA. The CDR3 protein is CSAWSLGTSRHYEQYF. In DNA form, the CDR3 reads TGCAGCGCTTGGAGTTTAGGGACTAGCCGACATTACGAGCAGTACTTC.

In its sample, this clonotype was seen a few times. This chain joins TRBV6-2 or TRBV6-3 and TRBJ1-1; tentative D call: TRBD1 (5 bases). The V gene's germline CDR1 is MNHEY and CDR2 SVGEGT. This CDR3 region has 14 residues. V was cut by 0 bases and J by 5 bases, with 10 bases left in between. The CDR3 nucleotides are TGTGCCAGCAGTTACTCGTTCAGGGCAACTGAAGCTTTCTTT. Residues: CASSYSFRATEAFF.

This chain connects TRBV9 to TRBJ2-1; TRBD1 aligns across 10 bases. V shed 3 bases and J 0 bases; nucleotides not matched to a gene: 6. Germline CDR1 is SGDLS and CDR2 is YYNGEE. CDR3 length equals 17 residues. The CDR3 bases are TGTGCCAGCAGCGCAGGGACAGGGGCGGACTCCTACAATGAGCAGTTCTTC. Translating gives CASSAGTGADSYNEQFF.

On this clonotype itself: The junction and the germline gene differ at one end; a read error may be behind it. V gene TRBV6-2 or TRBV6-3 combines with J gene TRBJ2-1; TRBD2 is a possible D gene (6 bases). This CDR3 has 14 amino acids. Germline V gives CDR1 MNHEY, CDR2 SVGEGT. CDR3 nucleotide sequence: TGTGCCAGCAGTTACCGGGGGTCCTACAATGGGCAGTTCTTC. As protein: CASSYRGSYNGQFF.